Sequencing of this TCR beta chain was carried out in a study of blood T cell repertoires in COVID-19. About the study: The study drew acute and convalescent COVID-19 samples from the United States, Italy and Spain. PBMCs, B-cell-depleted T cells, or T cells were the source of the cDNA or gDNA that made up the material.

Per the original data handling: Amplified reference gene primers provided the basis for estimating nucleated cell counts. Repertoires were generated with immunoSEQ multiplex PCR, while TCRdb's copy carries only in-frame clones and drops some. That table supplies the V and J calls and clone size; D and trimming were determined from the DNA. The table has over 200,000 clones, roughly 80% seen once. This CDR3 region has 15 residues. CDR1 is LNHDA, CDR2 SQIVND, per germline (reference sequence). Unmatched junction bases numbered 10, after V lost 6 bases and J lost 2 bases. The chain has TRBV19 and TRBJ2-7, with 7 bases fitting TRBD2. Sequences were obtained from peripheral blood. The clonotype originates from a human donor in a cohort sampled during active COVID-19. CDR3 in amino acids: CASSDPSSGTYEQYF. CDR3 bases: TGTGCCAGTAGCGATCCCTCTAGCGGCACCTACGAGCAGTACTTC.